This TCR beta chain appears in the sequencing data of a study of T cells in Graves' hyperthyroidism and ophthalmopathy. The sample holds many counts of this clonotype. The CDR3 is made up of 12 amino acids. Germline CDR1 and CDR2: SEHNR and FQNEAQ (reference sequence). Trimming took off 7 bases at V and 4 bases at J, with 10 bases between the two ends. Amplified TCR beta CDR3 regions derived from RNA transcripts. An initial round of RT-PCR targeting the TCR CDR3 relied on the HTBI primer set. TCRdb reprocessed the multiplex PCR reads via MiXCR and lists one record per CDR3 protein. This table holds about 410,000 distinct CDR3 sequences, roughly 15% found once.

The sample comprised blood. The V gene is TRBV7-9, the J gene TRBJ1-1, with a weak D call TRBD1 (5 bases). The receptor was isolated from a woman in her twenties or thirties with Graves' ophthalmopathy. The CDR3 nucleotides read TGTGCCAGCACAGGGATACTCACTGAAGCTTTCTTT. It encodes CASTGILTEAFF. Looking up the rest from reference TRBV7-9 and TRBJ1-1 gives the full variable domain: DTGVSQNPRHKITKRGQNVTFRCDPISEHNRLYWYRQTLGQGPEFLTYFQNEAQLEKSRLLSDRFSAERPKGSFSTLEIQRTEQGDSAMYLCASTGILTEAFFGQGTRLTVV.